Shown below are 23 T cell receptor beta chains from a single sample sequenced in a study of graft-versus-host responses after intestinal transplantation. The antigens these receptors bind are not known. Profiled with immunoSEQ multiplex PCR; TCRdb holds only in-frame clones, not every one. This sample has around 130,000 clones, with more than 90% found just once. The sequences come from unstimulated CD4+ T cells sorted from spleen or lymph node cells, collected before intestinal transplant. The receptors shown here come from a human donor who received an intestinal transplant.

The sample holds one count of this clone. The rearrangement uses TRBV5-1 and TRBJ2-1, with 7 bases lining up with TRBD2. The CDR3 is 15 residues long. Trimming at V came to 1 base and at J to 4 bases, leaving 5 bases not matched to a gene. Germline CDR1 and CDR2: SGHRS and YFSETQ. CDR3 coding DNA: TGCGCCAGCAGCTTGACGTCTAGCGGTTACAATGAGCAGTTCTTC. Translating it yields CASSLTSSGYNEQFF.

The chain uses TRBV15 and TRBJ2-1, with 13 bases aligning to TRBD2. Looked up from germline, CDR1 is LNHNV and CDR2 is YYDKDF (reference sequence). V was clipped by 5 bases and J by 9 bases; unmatched bases: 10. This CDR3 is built from 16 residues. As DNA, the CDR3 is TGTGCCACCAGCGCGCCGCGACTAGCGGGGGGAGTTGAGCAGTTCTTC. This translates into CATSAPRLAGGVEQFF.

This clone has a handful of counts. V gene TRBV5-6 combines with J gene TRBJ2-6; D not certain. V lost 6 bases, J lost 1 base, and 8 bases lay in between. The CDR3 has 14 amino acids. Germline assignment: CDR1 SGHDT and CDR2 YYEEEE. The chain's CDR3 is CASTLLSGANVLTF. The CDR3 nucleotides read TGTGCCAGCACCCTCCTATCTGGGGCCAACGTCCTGACTTTC.

The J gene is TRBJ2-5, the V gene TRBV11-2; no definite D call. Germline CDR1 and CDR2: SGHAT and FQNNGV. Trimming removed 2 bases at V and 2 bases at J, with 6 bases between. The CDR3 runs to 13 residues. In DNA form, the CDR3 reads TGTGCCAGCAGCTTATTCAAGCAAGAGACCCAGTACTTC. Amino acids: CASSLFKQETQYF.

This clone appeared once. J is TRBJ2-7 and V is TRBV11-3, with TRBD1 matching 10 bases. CDR3 size: 17 residues. Unmatched junction bases numbered 11, after V lost 5 bases and J lost 1 base. CDR1 SGHNT and CDR2 YENEEA come from the germline V gene. Here the CDR3 reads CASSRLTGGDFSYEQYF. The CDR3 DNA reads TGTGCCAGCAGCCGACTGACAGGGGGCGATTTTTCCTACGAGCAGTACTTC.

In DNA, the CDR3 is TGTGCCAGTAGCTGGACAGGGTACGGAAACACCATATATTTT. Its translation is CASSWTGYGNTIYF. This rearrangement joins TRBV19 to TRBJ1-3; 8 bases fit TRBD1. The CDR3 is 14 residues long. The junction had 5 bases not matched to a gene; V was cut back by 6 bases and J by 4 bases. The germline CDR1 and CDR2 sequences are LNHDA and SQIVND (reference sequence).

The genes are TRBV4-1 and TRBJ2-7, with a weak D call TRBD1 (6 bases). CDR3 length: 13 amino acids. In germline, CDR1 is MGHRA, CDR2 YSYEKL. The germline V and J ends were trimmed by 1 base and 12 bases, with 16 bases remaining between them. The CDR3 sequence: CASSQGYKGVLYF. In DNA form, the CDR3 reads TGCGCCAGCAGCCAAGGGTATAAGGGGGTTCTGTACTTC.

With regard to this clone: The same CDR3 is also encoded by other DNA sequences in this sample. The chain combines TRBV30 with TRBJ1-5, with D tentatively TRBD1 (6 bases). Germline-derived CDR1 and CDR2 are GTSNPN and SVGIG (reference sequence). Trimming left V 0 bases short and J 4 bases short, with 7 bases between. CDR3 length equals 13 residues. The CDR3 DNA reads TGTGCCTGGAGTGTAAGGGGGAATCAGCCCCAGCATTTT. This gives the protein CAWSVRGNQPQHF.

The CDR3, as DNA: TGTGCCAGCAGTCCTGGACAGCACTATGGCTACACCTTC. The encoded protein is CASSPGQHYGYTF. The chain carries TRBV27 and TRBJ1-2; perhaps TRBD1 as D (6 bases). Trimming took off 5 bases at V and 3 bases at J, with 10 bases between the two ends. The CDR3 length is 13 residues. Germline CDR1 is MNHEY and CDR2 is SMNVEV (reference sequence).

The chain has TRBV5-1 and TRBJ1-1; 9 nucleotides agree with TRBD1. Trimming at V came to 5 bases and at J to 8 bases, leaving 10 bases not matched to a gene. From germline, CDR1 is SGHRS and CDR2 YFSETQ. The CDR3 is 14 amino acids. In nucleotides, the CDR3 is TGCGCCAGCAGGAAACGACAGGGGGTCGCCGAAGCTTTCTTT. Translation gives CASRKRQGVAEAFF. The whole variable domain, filled in from reference TRBV5-1 and TRBJ1-1, reads KAGVTQTPRYLIKTRGQQVTLSCSPISGHRSVSWYQQTPGQGLQFLFEYFSETQRNKGNFPGRFSGRQFSNSRSEMNVSTLELGDSALYLCASRKRQGVAEAFFGQGTRLTVV.

This clone has only one observation. The rearrangement links TRBV11-2 to TRBJ2-3; D is ambiguous. Trimming removed 4 bases from V and 1 base from J, with 12 bases in between. Germline loops: CDR1 SGHAT, CDR2 FQNNGV. The CDR3 length is 15 residues. CDR3 sequence reads: CASSSPLSGTDTQYF. CDR3 nucleotide sequence: TGTGCCAGCAGCTCCCCTCTATCGGGCACAGATACGCAGTATTTT.

The sample holds a few counts of this clone. The chain combines TRBV7-2 with TRBJ1-4; TRBD1 aligns across 12 bases. This CDR3 has 18 amino acids. J was trimmed by 7 bases and V by 6 bases; bases with no gene match: 15. Germline V gives CDR1 SGHTA, CDR2 FQGNSA. This CDR3 reads CASSPHRDRGRWGEKLFF. The DNA of the CDR3 is TGTGCCAGCAGTCCCCACCGGGACAGGGGGCGCTGGGGTGAAAAACTGTTTTTT.

The V and J genes are TRBV11-1 and TRBJ1-3, with 10 bases fitting TRBD1. CDR3 length: 15 amino acids. The germline CDR1 and CDR2 sequences are SGHAT and FQDESV (reference sequence). J lost 2 bases, V lost 4 bases, and 2 bases had no gene match. CDR3 amino acids: CASSSGTGAGNTIYF. The CDR3 DNA is TGTGCCAGCAGCTCCGGGACAGGGGCTGGAAACACCATATATTTT.

The V and J genes are TRBV18 and TRBJ2-1; 7 bases match TRBD2. V trimming: 0 bases; J trimming: 4 bases; junction bases outside the gene matches: 6. The CDR3 is 16 residues long. Per germline, CDR1 KGHSH and CDR2 LQKENI. CDR3 bases: TGTGCCAGCTCACCACCGGGCGGGGGAGGTTACAATGAGCAGTTCTTC. Its translation: CASSPPGGGGYNEQFF.

This sequence joins TRBV19 and TRBJ1-1, with a weak D call TRBD1 (6 bases). The CDR3 spans 14 residues. CDR1 and CDR2 (germline): LNHDA, SQIVND (reference sequence). Trimming shortened V by 3 bases and J by 1 base, and 9 bases separated the two germline ends. CDR3 sequence: CASSINRANTEAFF. DNA for the CDR3: TGTGCCAGTAGTATTAACAGGGCGAACACTGAAGCTTTCTTT.

The DNA for the CDR3 is TGTGCCAGCAGGGGCGGGGTGGGAGATACGCAGTATTTT. Protein: CASRGGVGDTQYF. The genes are TRBV6-6 and TRBJ2-3; maybe TRBD2 (6 bases). CDR3 length: 13 amino acids. Trimming pared 6 bases from V and 5 bases from J, leaving 12 bases between. Germline CDR1 MNHNY, CDR2 SVGAGI (reference sequence).

The rearrangement joins TRBV7-2 to TRBJ1-5, with D unclear. The ends were cut back, 1 base at V and 3 bases at J, with 4 bases in the middle. From germline, CDR1 is SGHTA and CDR2 FQGNSA. This CDR3 region has 13 residues. The CDR3 DNA follows: TGTGCCAGCAGCTTAGATCCCAATCAGCCCCAGCATTTT. Its translation: CASSLDPNQPQHF.

This chain connects TRBV6-5 to TRBJ2-2; a weak D match, TRBD2 (6 bases). The V gene lost 6 bases and the J gene lost 1 base, with 12 bases spanning the gap. The CDR3 loop spans 15 amino acids. CDR1 MNHEY and CDR2 SVGAGI come from the germline V gene. The DNA of the CDR3 is TGTGCCAGCAGCCTCGGGACTCTGAACACCGGGGAGCTGTTTTTT. Amino acids: CASSLGTLNTGELFF.

This rearrangement joins TRBV7-2 to TRBJ2-7, with a possible D match to TRBD2 (5 bases). Between the trimmed V and J ends, which lost 2 bases and 0 bases, there was a span of 14 bases. Germline loops: CDR1 SGHTA, CDR2 FQGNSA. The CDR3 is made up of 16 amino acids. The DNA for the CDR3 is TGTGCCAGCAGCTTATCAACGGGGATGAGCTCCTACGAGCAGTACTTC. Its translation is CASSLSTGMSSYEQYF.

This sequence joins TRBV7-3 and TRBJ1-1; D gene ambiguous. Trimming cost V 5 bases and J 0 bases, with 13 bases left between them. There are 15 residues in the CDR3. Per germline, CDR1 SGHTA and CDR2 FQGTGA. This chain's CDR3 is CASSPVGGLNTEAFF. DNA for the CDR3: TGTGCCAGCAGCCCCGTAGGAGGGCTGAACACTGAAGCTTTCTTT.

The chain has TRBV7-2 and TRBJ1-5, with D perhaps TRBD1 (5 bases). V was clipped by 5 bases and J by 0 bases, with 14 bases between them. This CDR3 is 16 amino acids long. CDR1 and CDR2 from the germline V gene are SGHTA and FQGNSA. CDR3 region: CASSPNGGVSNQPQHF. CDR3 coding DNA: TGTGCCAGCAGCCCTAACGGAGGGGTTAGCAATCAGCCCCAGCATTTT.

This chain links TRBV6-1 with TRBJ2-2; D is unresolved. The germline gives CDR1 MNHNS, CDR2 SASEGT. The V and J ends lost 3 bases and 2 bases respectively, with 7 bases between them. The CDR3 loop spans 14 amino acids. The CDR3 sequence: CASSEGFNTGELFF. CDR3 bases: TGTGCCAGCAGTGAGGGCTTTAACACCGGGGAGCTGTTTTTT.

The chain recombines TRBV14 with TRBJ1-3, with D possibly matching TRBD1 (5 bases). Germline V gene sequence: CDR1 SGHDN, CDR2 FVKESK. Trimming cost V 4 bases and J 0 bases, with 10 bases left between them. This CDR3 has 15 residues. CDR3 in DNA: TGTGCCAGCAGCCCCAGGACAATCTCTGGAAACACCATATATTTT. Translating it yields CASSPRTISGNTIYF. Using reference TRBV14 and TRBJ1-3 for the parts outside the CDR3, the full variable domain is EAGVTQFPSHSVIEKGQTVTLRCDPISGHDNLYWYRRVMGKEIKFLLHFVKESKQDESGMPNNRFLAERTGGTYSTLKVQPAELEDSGVYFCASSPRTISGNTIYFGEGSWLTVV.